This TCR beta chain was sequenced for a study of blood T cell repertoires in COVID-19. Overall study context: Whether acute or convalescent, the COVID-19 samples came from the United States, Italy and Spain. T cells, B-cell-depleted T cells, or PBMCs supplied cDNA or gDNA.

This clone was detected once. Sequenced by immunoSEQ multiplex PCR; TCRdb stores in-frame clones only, minus some. Of more than 200,000 clones listed, around 82% are singletons. There are 15 residues in the CDR3. CDR1 is SGDLS, CDR2 YYNGEE, per germline. V lost 4 bases, J lost 1 base, and 14 bases lay in between. Sample: PBMCs or T cells enriched from blood (not recorded which). This receptor was obtained from a woman in her forties with acute COVID-19. The V gene is TRBV9, the J gene TRBJ2-5, with D unclear. The CDR3 nucleotides read TGTGCCAGCAGCTCAACTACCCACATCCAAGAGACCCAGTACTTC. Its protein product is CASSSTTHIQETQYF.